Listed below are T cell receptor beta chains from one sample, sequenced in a study of beta chain features in type 1 diabetes. Sequenced by immunoSEQ multiplex PCR; TCRdb stores in-frame clones only, minus some. The sample has fewer than 350,000 clones, over 14% seen once; the top ten hold approximately 0.015%. The specimen was naive CD4+ T cells from blood. The receptors originated from a man between 18 and 29 years old with type 1 diabetes. Both conserved end residues are part of each CDR3. D genes are given only for firm matches. Size is stated for part of the rows, as once, few or many counts, or as a class when the clone is expanded.

v_gene	j_gene	abundance	d_gene	CDR3nt	CDR3aa
TRBV30	TRBJ2-7	-	-	TGTGCCTGGAGTATCGGCTCCTACGAGCAGTACTTC	CAWSIGSYEQYF
TRBV30	TRBJ1-5	-	-	TGTGCCTGGAGCCGAGGACAGCACCGCCAGCCCCAGCATTTT	CAWSRGQHRQPQHF
TRBV5-4	TRBJ2-1	many	-	TGTGCCAGCAGCTCCGGACAGACGCAGTTCTTC	CASSSGQTQFF
TRBV5-4	TRBJ2-7	-	TRBD2	TGTGCCAGCAGCTTGGCTAGCGGGAGCGCCTACGAGCAGTACTTC	CASSLASGSAYEQYF
TRBV10-3	TRBJ1-5	-	-	TGTGCCATCAGTGAGTTTGGCGGCGGGGGGTCGCAGTTT	CAISEFGGGGSQF
TRBV28	TRBJ2-2	few	TRBD1	TGTGCCAGCAGTCCGGGCGGACAGGGATGGACCGGGGAGCTGTTTTTT	CASSPGGQGWTGELFF
TRBV6-5	TRBJ1-1	-	-	TGTGCCAGCAGTTACGCGCAGGGTGGGGACACTGAAGCTTTCTTT	CASSYAQGGDTEAFF
TRBV5-4	TRBJ2-6	few	-	TGTGCCAGCAGCTTGGACAACTCTGGGGCCAACGTCCTGACTTTC	CASSLDNSGANVLTF
TRBV28	TRBJ2-7	-	-	TGTGCCAGCACCCAGGGGGGTAGATACGAGCAGTACTTC	CASTQGGRYEQYF
TRBV14	TRBJ1-4	-	-	TGTGCCAGCAGCAAGTTACAGGAAAATGAAAAACTGTTTTTT	CASSKLQENEKLFF
TRBV5-4	TRBJ2-2	once	TRBD2	TGTGCCAGCAGCCCGGGACTAGCGGGAGGACCCGGGGAGCTGTTTTTT	CASSPGLAGGPGELFF
TRBV5-6	TRBJ2-7	-	-	TGTGCCAGCAGCTTGGGCAGAACCTACGAGCAGTACTTC	CASSLGRTYEQYF
TRBV5-4	TRBJ2-5	few	-	TGTGCCAGCAGCGGTGGTCAGGGAGAGACCCAGTACTTC	CASSGGQGETQYF
TRBV5-4	TRBJ2-6	-	TRBD1	TGTGCCAGCAGGCCGACAGGGACTGGGGCCAACGTCCTGACTTTC	CASRPTGTGANVLTF
TRBV30	TRBJ1-1	few	-	TGTGCCTGGAGTGTACTGGTAATGAACACTGAAGCTTTCTTT	CAWSVLVMNTEAFF
TRBV29-1	TRBJ2-3	-	TRBD2	TGCAGCGCTGGGGGGAGGGTGACAGATACGCAGTATTTT	CSAGGRVTDTQYF
TRBV10-2	TRBJ2-7	-	-	TGCGCCAGCAGTTCTCGACAGCTTTGGACCTACGAGCAGTACTTC	CASSSRQLWTYEQYF
TRBV18	TRBJ2-7	-	TRBD1	TGTGCCAGCTCACCACCGGGACAGGACTCCTACGAGCAGTACTTC	CASSPPGQDSYEQYF
TRBV19	TRBJ2-7	-	-	TGTGCCAGTAAAACCGGGGGGCCAGCCTACGAGCAGTACTTC	CASKTGGPAYEQYF
TRBV28	TRBJ1-1	few	-	TGTGCCAGCAGCCAGGACAGCGCTGAAGCTTTCTTT	CASSQDSAEAFF
TRBV4-3	TRBJ2-1	few	-	TGCGCCAGCAGCCTAGCGGCAGGCTCCTACAATGAGCAGTTCTTC	CASSLAAGSYNEQFF
TRBV7-6	TRBJ2-7	once	-	TGTGCCAGCAGCTTAGGTGGAGGTTACGAGCAGTACTTC	CASSLGGGYEQYF
TRBV23-1	TRBJ2-5	-	TRBD1	TGCGCCAGCAGGCACCTTGGGACAGCTCAAGAGACCCAGTACTTC	CASRHLGTAQETQYF
TRBV7-9	TRBJ1-2	-	-	TGTGCCAGCAGCTCGGCCGCCTCGACAGAGAACTATGGCTACACCTTC	CASSSAASTENYGYTF
TRBV5-1	TRBJ2-7	few	TRBD1	TGCGCCAGCAGCCCCGGGACAGGGGATCACGAGCAGTACTTC	CASSPGTGDHEQYF
TRBV5-4	TRBJ2-5	few	-	TGTGCCAGCCGTACAGGAGTCTCGGAGACCCAGTACTTC	CASRTGVSETQYF
TRBV7-9	TRBJ1-6	-	TRBD1	TGTGCCAGCAGCTCGCGGCTGGGACAGAGAAATTCACCCCTCCACTTT	CASSSRLGQRNSPLHF
TRBV9	TRBJ2-5	few	-	TGTGCCAGCGGACTCGCGGAGACCCAGTACTTC	CASGLAETQYF
TRBV9	TRBJ1-2	-	TRBD1	TGTGCCAGCAGCGAAGGACAGGGGGGCTATGGCTACACCTTC	CASSEGQGGYGYTF
TRBV5-4	TRBJ2-2	-	-	TGTGCCAGCAGCAACGCTAAGACTAGGGGCCCGACCGGGGAGCTGTTTTTT	CASSNAKTRGPTGELFF
TRBV5-1	TRBJ1-2	-	-	TGCGCCAGCAGCTTGGAAGTGGCCCAGGGAGGCTACACCTTC	CASSLEVAQGGYTF
TRBV5-1	TRBJ2-3	few	-	TGCGCCAGCAGGGACTCATCCCGCGCAGATACGCAGTATTTT	CASRDSSRADTQYF
TRBV6-5	TRBJ1-1	few	-	TGTGCCAGCAGTATGAGGTATTTGGACACTGAAGCTTTCTTT	CASSMRYLDTEAFF